This T cell receptor beta chain was identified in a study of beta chain features in type 1 diabetes. Expressed TCRB transcripts got sequenced, as all isolated RNA was reverse transcribed. The protocol was immunoSEQ multiplex PCR, while the TCRdb copy is restricted to in-frame clones and leaves out a portion. The sample holds over 20,000 clones, roughly half seen once. This clone has more than one count but fewer than ten. What it binds is not known. Study results and limitations: Moderate yet significant TCRB CDR3 shortening was seen in Type 1 diabetes patients in all four CD4+ subsets.

The TCR originated in a man aged 25-45 years with type 1 diabetes. The specimen was stem cell memory CD4+ T cells from blood.

The CDR3 DNA sequence: TGTGCCAGTGTTAAGGGACAGACCTACACAGATACGCAGTATTTT. Translation: CASVKGQTYTDTQYF. This chain links TRBV19 with TRBJ2-3; 7 positions agree with TRBD1. V gave up 8 bases and J gave up 2 bases; unmatched junction bases: 10. This CDR3 has 15 amino acids. Germline V gene lookup returns CDR1 LNHDA and CDR2 SQIVND (reference sequence).